The clone carrying this T cell receptor (beta chain) has only a few counts. Its antigen remains unidentified. This specimen belongs to a study of T cell repertoires in cytomegalovirus infection. TCRdb fed the reads into MiXCR, producing one record per CDR3 protein. This sample yields 450,000 to 550,000 distinct CDR3 sequences, of which roughly 46% are seen a single time; around 45% belongs to the top ten. The junction had 14 bases not matched to a gene; V was cut back by 2 bases and J by 5 bases. The germline V gene encodes CDR1 MNHNS and CDR2 SASEGT. This CDR3 has 17 residues. The TCR originated in a human donor in good health (CMV status not recorded). Some clones in this sample may be carry-over from other donors' samples. The sample consisted of cultured PBMCs, taken from culture after CMV antigen stimulation. V is TRBV6-1 and J is TRBJ1-1; 7 bases align to TRBD1. The CDR3 DNA reads TGTGCCAGCAGTGAAAGCCGGCCAAGGGGGCTTAGGACTGAAGCTTTCTTT. Protein product: CASSESRPRGLRTEAFF.